These 18 T cell receptor beta chains share one sample of origin, sequenced in a study of T cell responses to AZD1222 COVID-19 vaccine. Profiling relied on immunoSEQ multiplex PCR, and the TCRdb table lists in-frame clones only, not all of them. The table lists 100,000 to 150,000 clones, 65% to 90% of them singletons. The sequencing here drew on peripheral blood, taken on day 0 of AZD1222 vaccination. Receptors were obtained from an adult in good health.

V and J are TRBV5-1 and TRBJ1-1, with D tentatively TRBD1 (5 bases). Trimming removed 4 bases at V and 0 bases at J, with 7 bases between. Germline CDR1 and CDR2: SGHRS and YFSETQ. This CDR3 has 13 residues. The CDR3 region has the DNA TGCGCCAGCAGCCGGGACCTGAACACTGAAGCTTTCTTT. It is translated as CASSRDLNTEAFF.

The table lists this clone with many counts. The chain uses TRBV19 and TRBJ1-5; 8 bases are shared with TRBD1. Germline V lookup: CDR1 LNHDA, CDR2 SQIVND (reference sequence). V lost 4 bases and J lost 4; bases outside the gene matches: 6. CDR3 length equals 15 residues. CDR3 DNA: TGTGCCAGTAGTACACAGGGGGGTATGAATCAGCCCCAGCATTTT. This translates into CASSTQGGMNQPQHF. The full variable domain, rest sourced from reference TRBV19 and TRBJ1-5, is DGGITQSPKYLFRKEGQNVTLSCEQNLNHDAMYWYRQDPGQGLRLIYYSQIVNDFQKGDIAEGYSVSREKKESFPLTVTSAQKNPTAFYLCASSTQGGMNQPQHFGDGTRLSIL.

The chain carries TRBV5-1 and TRBJ1-2; 10 nucleotides line up with TRBD1. The CDR3 is made up of 16 amino acids. V shed 4 bases and J 0 bases; nucleotides not matched to a gene: 6. Germline loops: CDR1 SGHRS, CDR2 YFSETQ. CDR3: CASSRTGGTSNYGYTF. CDR3 nucleotide sequence: TGCGCCAGCAGCAGGACAGGGGGGACCTCTAACTATGGCTACACCTTC.

The chain couples TRBV29-1 to TRBJ1-1; tentative D call: TRBD1 (5 bases). Trimming removed 8 bases at V and 4 bases at J, with 32 bases between. CDR3 length: 18 amino acids. The germline CDR1 and CDR2 sequences are SQVTM and ANQGSEA. The CDR3 protein is CSPSNLGGGTTLGTEAFF. Here the CDR3 DNA reads TGCAGCCCCTCAAATCTGGGAGGAGGGACTACGCTAGGCACTGAAGCTTTCTTT.

Note on this clone: Given the absence of the conserved phenylalanine or tryptophan at the CDR3 end, a read error is likely. The DNA is left out, because the CDR3 cannot be placed on it with certainty; the CDR3 is given as TCRdb lists it. The chain has TRBV9 and TRBJ2-7; TRBD1 was called by the table and not checked on the DNA. The CDR3 totals 10 residues, both ends included. Per the germline V gene, CDR1 is SGDLS and CDR2 is YYNGEE. The CDR3 is CASSVRGPKA.

This chain connects TRBV28 to TRBJ1-5, with D uncertain. The V gene's germline CDR1 is MDHEN and CDR2 SYDVKM. The CDR3 contains 11 residues. The V gene lost 2 bases and the J gene lost 6 bases, with 2 bases spanning the gap. DNA for the CDR3: TGTGCCAGCAGTTTAGCTCAGCCCCAGCATTTT. Protein: CASSLAQPQHF.

The count of this clone is one. The chain combines TRBV28 with TRBJ1-2, with D hard to call. The germline V gene encodes CDR1 MDHEN and CDR2 SYDVKM. CDR3 length: 14 residues. Trimming took off 4 bases at V and 0 bases at J, with 9 bases between the two ends. The CDR3 is CASSSPAANYGYTF. The CDR3 nucleotides read TGTGCCAGCAGTTCTCCGGCCGCTAACTATGGCTACACCTTC.

This clone was seen once. The chain uses TRBV2 and TRBJ2-1, with 7 bases fitting TRBD1. Germline V gives CDR1 SNHLY, CDR2 FYNNEI. Trimming removed 5 bases from V and 9 bases from J; junction bases left unmatched: 7. The CDR3 is 13 residues long. Here the CDR3 DNA reads TGTGCCAGCAGTAGCCGACAGGGTTCTGAGCAGTTCTTC. This gives the protein CASSSRQGSEQFF.

This chain joins TRBV6-5 and TRBJ1-5; D is possibly TRBD1 (6 bases). CDR3 length: 14 amino acids. Looked up from germline, CDR1 is MNHEY and CDR2 is SVGAGI. The V end was cut by 0 bases, the J end by 7 bases, with 10 bases between. The CDR3 loop is CASSYSDSGQPQHF. The CDR3 DNA reads as TGTGCCAGCAGTTACTCGGACAGCGGCCAGCCCCAGCATTTT.

The count of this clone is one. The rearrangement links TRBV12-3 or TRBV12-4 to TRBJ2-5, with D maybe TRBD2 (5 bases). V was cut by 7 bases and J by 4 bases, with 13 bases left in between. The CDR3 has 13 amino acids. The CDR3: CASTLSAGETQYF. CDR3 nucleotides: TGTGCCAGCACCCTTAGCGCGGGAGAGACCCAGTACTTC.

The DNA of the CDR3 is TGTGCCAGCAGCCTCCCAGGGGGCTATGGCTACACCTTC. Its translation: CASSLPGGYGYTF. This chain connects TRBV5-4 to TRBJ1-2, with 7 bases identical to TRBD1. Germline assignment: CDR1 SGHNT and CDR2 YYREEE (reference sequence). V shed 4 bases and J 4 bases; nucleotides not matched to a gene: 4. The CDR3 is made up of 13 amino acids.

The rearrangement joins TRBV7-2 to TRBJ2-7; no firm D call. The CDR3 loop spans 16 amino acids. CDR1 is SGHTA, CDR2 FQGNSA, per germline. V was pared by 5 bases and J by 2 bases, with 19 bases between. The CDR3 nucleotides read TGTGCCAGCAGCCCGAGAGAGGCGGCGCTAACCTACGAGCAGTACTTC. Translating gives CASSPREAALTYEQYF.

The chain recombines TRBV10-3 with TRBJ1-2, with D possibly matching TRBD1 (5 bases). The CDR3 has 14 residues. CDR1 and CDR2 from the germline V gene are ENHRY and SYGVKD. Trimming took off 0 bases at V and 6 bases at J, with 11 bases between the two ends. The chain's CDR3 is CAISESVLGDGYTF. The CDR3, as DNA: TGTGCCATCAGTGAGTCAGTCTTAGGGGATGGCTACACCTTC.

This chain connects TRBV11-3 to TRBJ1-6; tentatively, D is TRBD1 (6 bases). V was cut by 3 bases and J by 7 bases, with 10 bases left in between. The CDR3 runs 14 residues. The germline gives CDR1 SGHNT, CDR2 YENEEA. The CDR3 spells CASSLDSSNSPLHF. DNA of the CDR3: TGTGCCAGCAGCTTGGACAGTTCGAATTCACCCCTCCACTTT.

This rearrangement joins TRBV18 to TRBJ2-1, with unresolved D. The CDR3 loop spans 13 amino acids. Trimming stripped 6 bases from V and 6 bases from J, with 12 bases between. CDR1 and CDR2 from the germline V gene are KGHSH and LQKENI. The CDR3, as DNA: TGTGCCAGCTCTCTGGACCAAATCAATGAGCAGTTCTTC. Translation: CASSLDQINEQFF. Full variable domain (missing parts from reference TRBV18 and TRBJ2-1): NAGVMQNPRHLVRRRGQEARLRCSPMKGHSHVYWYRQLPEEGLKFMVYLQKENIIDESGMPKERFSAEFPKEGPSILRIQQVVRGDSAAYFCASSLDQINEQFFGPGTRLTVL.

The rearrangement links TRBV28 to TRBJ1-6, with unresolved D. Trimming cost V 7 bases and J 8 bases, with 15 bases left between them. The germline gives CDR1 MDHEN, CDR2 SYDVKM. This CDR3 has 14 amino acids. Here the CDR3 DNA reads TGTGCCAGCACCCCTGAGGATAAGGATTCACCCCTCCACTTT. Residues: CASTPEDKDSPLHF.

The CDR3 coding sequence is TGTGCCAGCAGTCAAGGGGGGAACGAGCAGTACTTC. Encoded protein: CASSQGGNEQYF. V gene TRBV6-6 combines with J gene TRBJ2-7; TRBD1 or TRBD2 may be the D gene (6 bases each). The CDR3 spans 12 residues. Trimming cost V 5 bases and J 5 bases, with 10 bases left between them. Germline CDR1 and CDR2: MNHNY and SVGAGI (reference sequence).

J is TRBJ2-7 and V is TRBV18, with unresolved D. This CDR3 region has 13 residues. Trimming left V 3 bases short and J 3 bases short, with 9 bases between. Germline CDR1 KGHSH, CDR2 LQKENI. CDR3 coding DNA: TGTGCCAGCTCACCCCAGGAACGCTACGAGCAGTACTTC. Encoded protein: CASSPQERYEQYF.